What follows are 9 T cell receptor beta chains derived from one specimen sequenced in a study of graft-versus-host responses after intestinal transplantation. These TCRs' antigens remain unknown. The assay was immunoSEQ multiplex PCR, and TCRdb's table has in-frame clones only and misses some. The table has about 110,000 clones, about 93% seen once. Specimen: unstimulated CD8+ T cells sorted from spleen or lymph node cells, collected before intestinal transplant. Receptors originate from a human donor who received an intestinal transplant.

This sequence joins TRBV7-9 and TRBJ2-1; D remains unclear. CDR1 and CDR2 from the germline V gene are SEHNR and FQNEAQ (reference sequence). Deletions cut 5 bases from V and 6 bases from J, with 11 bases between. The CDR3 runs to 13 residues. The CDR3, as DNA: TGTGCCAGCAGCCGCCGTGTTGGCAATGAGCAGTTCTTC. Its protein product is CASSRRVGNEQFF.

The J gene is TRBJ2-1, the V gene TRBV7-9; unclear D gene. This CDR3 has 16 amino acids. V lost 0 bases, J lost 2 bases, and 11 bases lay in between. Germline V gene sequence: CDR1 SEHNR, CDR2 FQNEAQ (reference sequence). CDR3 sequence (DNA): TGTGCCAGCAGCTTAGCGGGCCGTGTTGCCTACAATGAGCAGTTCTTC. Protein product: CASSLAGRVAYNEQFF.

The chain recombines TRBV15 with TRBJ2-5; TRBD2 agrees at 7 bases. The ends lost 5 bases at V and 4 bases at J; junction bases unmatched: 13. The CDR3 has 16 residues. Looked up from germline, CDR1 is LNHNV and CDR2 is YYDKDF (reference sequence). Here the CDR3 reads CATSGGGGVRIETQYF. The CDR3 region has the DNA TGTGCCACCAGCGGTGGCGGGGGAGTTAGGATAGAGACCCAGTACTTC.

The rearrangement uses TRBV10-3 and TRBJ1-5; 7 nucleotides align to TRBD1. The CDR3 spans 15 residues. With V trimmed by 4 bases and J by 1 base, 4 bases remained unmatched. Germline V gene sequence: CDR1 ENHRY, CDR2 SYGVKD. For the CDR3, the DNA is TGTGCCATCAGTGTCGAGGGGGCGAGCAATCAGCCCCAGCATTTT. Translated, it gives CAISVEGASNQPQHF.

The rearrangement joins TRBV4-1 to TRBJ2-4; TRBD2 might be the D (5 bases). The CDR3 length is 12 residues. V shed 4 bases and J shed 10 bases, with 11 bases lying between them. Germline V lookup: CDR1 MGHRA, CDR2 YSYEKL. The CDR3 DNA follows: TGCGCCAGCAGCCCCACCGGGGAGATTCAGTACTTC. Translating it yields CASSPTGEIQYF.

The genes are TRBV28 and TRBJ2-5, with D possibly being TRBD1 (6 bases). This CDR3 region has 14 residues. Germline CDR1 and CDR2: MDHEN and SYDVKM. Between the trimmed V and J ends, which lost 6 bases and 2 bases, there was a span of 13 bases. The CDR3 DNA is TGTGCCAGCAGGGTACAGGGCTGGCAAGAGACCCAGTACTTC. Its protein product is CASRVQGWQETQYF.

The V and J genes are TRBV5-5 and TRBJ1-1; 7 nucleotides align to TRBD1. CDR1 is SGHKS, CDR2 YYEKEE, per germline (reference sequence). J lost 7 bases, V lost 4 bases, and 4 bases had no gene match. There are 12 residues in the CDR3. CDR3 loop: CASSTGQFEAFF. CDR3 coding DNA: TGTGCCAGCAGCACGGGACAGTTTGAAGCTTTCTTT.

V usage is TRBV27 and J usage is TRBJ1-4, with D tentatively TRBD1 (5 bases). Germline V gene sequence: CDR1 MNHEY, CDR2 SMNVEV (reference sequence). This CDR3 has 13 amino acids. Trimming shortened V by 8 bases and J by 8 bases, and 15 bases separated the two germline ends. In DNA, the CDR3 is TGTGCCAGCGGACCGGGGGTAGGAGAAAAACTGTTTTTT. Amino acids: CASGPGVGEKLFF.

The chain employs TRBV28 and TRBJ1-4; possibly TRBD1 for D (5 bases). CDR3 length equals 13 residues. Trimming took off 3 bases at V and 6 bases at J, with 8 bases between the two ends. Germline V lookup: CDR1 MDHEN, CDR2 SYDVKM. CDR3 amino acids: CASSFRVDEKLFF. CDR3 coding DNA: TGTGCCAGCAGTTTCAGGGTAGATGAAAAACTGTTTTTT.